This is a list of T cell receptor beta chains from one sample in a study of CD8 T cells in Susac syndrome. TCRdb reprocessed the immunoSEQ multiplex PCR reads via MiXCR and lists one record per CDR3 protein. The sample holds about 77,000 distinct CDR3 sequences, 85% to 95% seen once. Sequencing was performed on CD4+ T cells from PBMCs. Receptors were obtained from a human donor with Susac syndrome. Both conserved end residues are part of each CDR3. D genes are given only for firm matches. The size entry is marked missing in some rows and otherwise reads once, few, many or a size class.

d_call: -; v_call: TRBV28; clone_size: -; j_call: TRBJ1-2; cdr3_length: 12; cdr3_aa: CASSFVAEGYTF; cdr3_nt: TGTGCCAGCAGTTTCGTAGCGGAAGGCTACACCTTC
d_call: TRBD1; v_call: TRBV10-3; clone_size: -; j_call: TRBJ1-1; cdr3_length: 13; cdr3_aa: CAIRTGGLTEAFF; cdr3_nt: TGTGCCATCAGGACAGGGGGCTTAACTGAAGCTTTCTTT
d_call: -; v_call: TRBV6-1; clone_size: -; j_call: TRBJ1-3; cdr3_length: 16; cdr3_aa: CASSEAGTVPGNTIYF; cdr3_nt: TGTGCCAGCAGTGAAGCAGGGACGGTCCCTGGAAACACCATATATTTT
d_call: -; v_call: TRBV28; clone_size: -; j_call: TRBJ2-5; cdr3_length: 12; cdr3_aa: CASQTSGETQYF; cdr3_nt: TGTGCCAGCCAGACTAGTGGAGAGACCCAGTACTTC
d_call: -; v_call: TRBV3-1; clone_size: -; j_call: TRBJ2-6; cdr3_length: 18; cdr3_aa: CASSPTPVGVSGANVLTF; cdr3_nt: TGTGCCAGCAGCCCCACACCGGTCGGGGTATCTGGGGCCAACGTCCTGACTTTC
d_call: -; v_call: TRBV7-3; clone_size: -; j_call: TRBJ2-7; cdr3_length: 15; cdr3_aa: CASSFYYGDQYEQYF; cdr3_nt: TGTGCCAGCAGCTTCTACTACGGGGACCAGTACGAGCAGTACTTC
d_call: -; v_call: TRBV20-1; clone_size: -; j_call: TRBJ1-5; cdr3_length: 13; cdr3_aa: CSASHGSNQPQHF; cdr3_nt: TGCAGTGCTAGTCATGGGAGCAATCAGCCCCAGCATTTT
d_call: TRBD1; v_call: TRBV5-1; clone_size: -; j_call: TRBJ2-7; cdr3_length: 15; cdr3_aa: CASSLAGTGSREQYF; cdr3_nt: TGCGCCAGCAGCTTGGCGGGGACAGGGTCGAGGGAGCAGTACTTC
d_call: -; v_call: TRBV27; clone_size: -; j_call: TRBJ2-7; cdr3_length: 12; cdr3_aa: CASSTPGDEQYF; cdr3_nt: TGTGCCAGCAGCACTCCAGGGGACGAGCAGTACTTC
d_call: TRBD1; v_call: TRBV15; clone_size: -; j_call: TRBJ2-6; cdr3_length: 16; cdr3_aa: CATNPGQSSGANVLTF; cdr3_nt: TGTGCCACCAACCCGGGACAGAGCTCTGGGGCCAACGTCCTGACTTTC
d_call: TRBD1; v_call: TRBV6-2/TRBV6-3; clone_size: -; j_call: TRBJ1-5; cdr3_length: 14; cdr3_aa: CASSYGQGGQPQHF; cdr3_nt: TGTGCCAGCAGTTATGGACAGGGAGGACAGCCCCAGCATTTT
d_call: -; v_call: TRBV19; clone_size: -; j_call: TRBJ1-5; cdr3_length: 15; cdr3_aa: CASSIVRAGNQPQHF; cdr3_nt: TGTGCCAGTAGTATCGTCAGGGCTGGGAATCAGCCCCAGCATTTT
d_call: -; v_call: TRBV12-3/TRBV12-4; clone_size: -; j_call: TRBJ2-7; cdr3_length: 12; cdr3_aa: CAGSLGRNEQYF; cdr3_nt: TGTGCCGGCAGTTTAGGTCGTAACGAGCAGTACTTC
d_call: TRBD2; v_call: TRBV4-1; clone_size: -; j_call: TRBJ2-5; cdr3_length: 17; cdr3_aa: CASSQPSGGKSWETQYF; cdr3_nt: TGCGCCAGCAGCCAGCCGAGCGGGGGAAAGTCCTGGGAGACCCAGTACTTC
d_call: -; v_call: TRBV11-3; clone_size: -; j_call: TRBJ2-3; cdr3_length: 12; cdr3_aa: CASSLGSDTQYF; cdr3_nt: TGTGCCAGCAGCTTAGGAAGCGATACGCAGTATTTT
d_call: -; v_call: TRBV12-3/TRBV12-4; clone_size: once; j_call: TRBJ2-1; cdr3_length: 14; cdr3_aa: CASSLNLGSNEQFF; cdr3_nt: TGTGCCAGCAGTTTAAATTTGGGGTCCAATGAGCAGTTCTTC
d_call: TRBD1; v_call: TRBV7-2; clone_size: -; j_call: TRBJ1-2; cdr3_length: 17; cdr3_aa: CASSTNSVGQGRYGYTF; cdr3_nt: TGTGCCAGCAGCACAAACAGTGTGGGACAGGGGCGGTATGGCTACACCTTC
d_call: -; v_call: TRBV29-1; clone_size: -; j_call: TRBJ1-1; cdr3_length: 13; cdr3_aa: CSVVRTMNTEAFF; cdr3_nt: TGCAGCGTTGTACGCACCATGAACACTGAAGCTTTCTTT
d_call: -; v_call: TRBV18; clone_size: once; j_call: TRBJ2-5; cdr3_length: 11; cdr3_aa: CASSRLETQYF; cdr3_nt: TGTGCCAGCTCACGGTTAGAGACCCAGTACTTC
d_call: TRBD1; v_call: TRBV7-6; clone_size: -; j_call: TRBJ2-3; cdr3_length: 16; cdr3_aa: CASSSQRDRVTDTQYF; cdr3_nt: TGTGCCAGCAGCTCCCAAAGAGACAGGGTAACAGATACGCAGTATTTT
d_call: -; v_call: TRBV3-1; clone_size: -; j_call: TRBJ2-1; cdr3_length: 12; cdr3_aa: CASSQAEYEQFF; cdr3_nt: TGTGCCAGCAGCCAAGCTGAGTATGAGCAGTTCTTC
d_call: TRBD1; v_call: TRBV3-1; clone_size: -; j_call: TRBJ2-3; cdr3_length: 15; cdr3_aa: CASSRQGAKADTQYF; cdr3_nt: TGTGCCAGCAGTCGACAGGGGGCGAAGGCAGATACGCAGTATTTT
d_call: -; v_call: TRBV6-5; clone_size: -; j_call: TRBJ1-2; cdr3_length: 14; cdr3_aa: CASSTTGTMNGYTF; cdr3_nt: TGTGCCAGCAGTACAACCGGGACAATGAATGGCTACACCTTC
d_call: TRBD2; v_call: TRBV3-1; clone_size: -; j_call: TRBJ2-1; cdr3_length: 19; cdr3_aa: CASSQAGTSGLSSYNEQFF; cdr3_nt: TGTGCCAGCAGCCAAGCCGGGACTAGCGGGCTCAGCTCCTACAATGAGCAGTTCTTC
d_call: TRBD1; v_call: TRBV7-2; clone_size: -; j_call: TRBJ2-1; cdr3_length: 15; cdr3_aa: CASRNRTGGRNEQFF; cdr3_nt: TGTGCCAGCAGGAACCGGACAGGGGGGCGCAATGAGCAGTTCTTC
d_call: -; v_call: TRBV3-1; clone_size: -; j_call: TRBJ1-2; cdr3_length: 13; cdr3_aa: CASSQVLKYGYTF; cdr3_nt: TGTGCCAGCAGCCAAGTCCTGAAATATGGCTACACCTTC
d_call: -; v_call: TRBV30; clone_size: -; j_call: TRBJ2-1; cdr3_length: 12; cdr3_aa: CAWSLLSNEQFF; cdr3_nt: TGTGCCTGGAGCCTACTGAGCAATGAGCAGTTCTTC
d_call: TRBD2; v_call: TRBV7-3; clone_size: -; j_call: TRBJ2-1; cdr3_length: 20; cdr3_aa: CASSLNTGLAGAFSYNEQFF; cdr3_nt: TGTGCCAGCAGCTTAAATACCGGACTAGCGGGAGCGTTCTCCTACAATGAGCAGTTCTTC
d_call: TRBD1; v_call: TRBV2; clone_size: -; j_call: TRBJ2-7; cdr3_length: 14; cdr3_aa: CASSKTGTSYEQYF; cdr3_nt: TGTGCCAGCAGTAAGACAGGGACCTCCTACGAGCAGTACTTC
d_call: -; v_call: TRBV7-3; clone_size: -; j_call: TRBJ1-2; cdr3_length: 14; cdr3_aa: CASSLTGREYGYTF; cdr3_nt: TGTGCCAGCAGCTTAACGGGCAGGGAGTATGGCTACACCTTC
d_call: TRBD1; v_call: TRBV28; clone_size: once; j_call: TRBJ1-5; cdr3_length: 14; cdr3_aa: CATDREVGNQPQHF; cdr3_nt: TGTGCCACTGACAGGGAAGTAGGCAATCAGCCCCAGCATTTT
d_call: TRBD2; v_call: TRBV28; clone_size: once; j_call: TRBJ2-1; cdr3_length: 15; cdr3_aa: CASSRGTSGSYPAFF; cdr3_nt: TGTGCCAGCAGCCGTGGGACTAGCGGGAGTTACCCGGCGTTCTTC
d_call: -; v_call: TRBV7-2; clone_size: -; j_call: TRBJ2-3; cdr3_length: 15; cdr3_aa: CASSFSQGVTDTQYF; cdr3_nt: TGTGCCAGCAGCTTCTCACAGGGCGTCACAGATACGCAGTATTTT
d_call: -; v_call: TRBV20-1; clone_size: -; j_call: TRBJ2-7; cdr3_length: 15; cdr3_aa: CSASGDSRKTYEQYF; cdr3_nt: TGCAGTGCCAGCGGGGACAGTAGAAAAACCTACGAGCAGTACTTC
d_call: -; v_call: TRBV20-1; clone_size: -; j_call: TRBJ2-7; cdr3_length: 13; cdr3_aa: CSAKGPSGVEQYF; cdr3_nt: TGCAGTGCTAAGGGACCGTCCGGTGTGGAGCAGTACTTC
d_call: -; v_call: TRBV12-3/TRBV12-4; clone_size: -; j_call: TRBJ1-1; cdr3_length: 12; cdr3_aa: CASSLRYTEAFF; cdr3_nt: TGTGCCAGCAGTTTGAGGTACACTGAAGCTTTCTTT
d_call: TRBD1; v_call: TRBV29-1; clone_size: -; j_call: TRBJ1-2; cdr3_length: 14; cdr3_aa: CSVSPGQGNYGYTF; cdr3_nt: TGCAGCGTTAGCCCGGGACAGGGGAACTATGGCTACACCTTC